This T cell receptor beta chain is from a study of T-cell reconstitution after alpha-beta-depleted transplantation in children. Findings and caveats of the study: Several patients had high TCRbeta diversity at day 60; it came from surviving recipient T cells and thymic progenitors. One year post-transplant, T-cell counts and diversity were largely derived from T cells produced anew. In patients about two months after transplant, alpha-beta T cells reportedly arose from several hundred expanded graft clones.

This clonotype was seen a handful of times. Antigen unknown. Using unique molecular identifiers, the investigators prepared the TCRbeta library. Each CDR3 protein is one row after TCRdb ran MiXCR on the PCR reads. Here the sample spans fewer than 500,000 distinct CDR3 sequences, about 45% being singletons. The CDR3 consists of 15 residues. V shed 3 bases and J 2 bases; nucleotides not matched to a gene: 4. Germline-derived CDR1 and CDR2 are SGHVS and FNYEAQ. The sequencing used PBMCs, collected before TCRalphabeta/CD19-depleted stem cell transplant. The rearrangement links TRBV7-6 to TRBJ2-5; TRBD1 matches at 9 bases. This TCR derives from a girl aged 2 to 9 with aplastic anemia, due to receive a stem cell transplant. CDR3 DNA sequence: TGTGCCAGCAGCTTTAGGGACAGGGCTCAAGAGACCCAGTACTTC. Residues: CASSFRDRAQETQYF.